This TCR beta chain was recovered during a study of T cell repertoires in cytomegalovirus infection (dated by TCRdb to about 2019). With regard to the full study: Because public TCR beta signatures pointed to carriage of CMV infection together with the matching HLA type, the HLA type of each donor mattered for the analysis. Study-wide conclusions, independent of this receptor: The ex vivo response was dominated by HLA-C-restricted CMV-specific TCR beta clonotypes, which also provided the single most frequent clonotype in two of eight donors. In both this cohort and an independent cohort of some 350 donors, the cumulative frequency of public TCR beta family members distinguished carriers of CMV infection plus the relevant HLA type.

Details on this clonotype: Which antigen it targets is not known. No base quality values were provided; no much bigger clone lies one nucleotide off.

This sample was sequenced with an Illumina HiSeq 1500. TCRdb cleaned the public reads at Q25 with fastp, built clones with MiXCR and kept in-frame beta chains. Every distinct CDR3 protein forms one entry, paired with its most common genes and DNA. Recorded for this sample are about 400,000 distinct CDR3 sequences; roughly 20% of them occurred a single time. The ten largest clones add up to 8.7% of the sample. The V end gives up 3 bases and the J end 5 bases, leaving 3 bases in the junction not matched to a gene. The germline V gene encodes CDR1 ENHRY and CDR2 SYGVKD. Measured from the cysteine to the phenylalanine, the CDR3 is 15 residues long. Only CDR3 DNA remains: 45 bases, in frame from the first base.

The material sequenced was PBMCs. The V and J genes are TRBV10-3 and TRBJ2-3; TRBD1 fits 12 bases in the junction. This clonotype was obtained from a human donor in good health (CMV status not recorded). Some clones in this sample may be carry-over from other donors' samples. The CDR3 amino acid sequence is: CAISERDRGRDTQYF. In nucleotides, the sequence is TGTGCCATCAGTGAAAGGGACAGGGGGCGAGATACGCAGTATTTT.